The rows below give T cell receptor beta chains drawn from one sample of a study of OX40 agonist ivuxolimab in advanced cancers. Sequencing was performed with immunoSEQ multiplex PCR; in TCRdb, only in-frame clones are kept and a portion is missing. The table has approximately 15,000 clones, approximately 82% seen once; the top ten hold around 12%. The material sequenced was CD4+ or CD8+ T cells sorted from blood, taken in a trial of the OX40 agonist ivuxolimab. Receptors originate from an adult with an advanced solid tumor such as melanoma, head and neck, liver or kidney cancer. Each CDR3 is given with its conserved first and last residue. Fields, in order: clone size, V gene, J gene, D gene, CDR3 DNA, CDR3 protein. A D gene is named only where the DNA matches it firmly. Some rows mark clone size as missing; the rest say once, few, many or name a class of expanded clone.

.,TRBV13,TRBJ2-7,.,TGTGCCAGCAGCTTAGGGCTTTCCGACGAGCAGTACTTC,CASSLGLSDEQYF
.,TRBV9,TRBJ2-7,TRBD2,TGTGCCAGCAGCGCCAGCGGGAGACGTATGGGACTATACGAGCAGTACTTC,CASSASGRRMGLYEQYF
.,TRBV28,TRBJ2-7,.,TGTGCCAGCAGGGGGGGCTGGTACGAGCAGTACTTC,CASRGGWYEQYF
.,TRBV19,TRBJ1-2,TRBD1,TGTGCCAGCCAGCGGACAGGGGAGGGAGATTACTATGGCTACACCTTC,CASQRTGEGDYYGYTF
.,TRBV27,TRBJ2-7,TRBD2,TGTGCCAGCAGTTTAGCGGGAGTCAGCGAGCAGTACTTC,CASSLAGVSEQYF
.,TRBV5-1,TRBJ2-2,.,TGCGCCAGCAGCAGGGACACCCGGGGGGCCGGGGAGCTGTTTTTT,CASSRDTRGAGELFF
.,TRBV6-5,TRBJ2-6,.,TGTGCCAGCTCACGGTCTGGGGCCAACGTCCTGACTTTC,CASSRSGANVLTF
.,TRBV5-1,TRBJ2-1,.,TGCGCCAGCAGGACCCGAGTCTTC,CASRTRVF
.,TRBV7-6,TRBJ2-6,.,TGTGCCAGCAGCTTAGCGGGGGTAGGGGGAGCTGGGGCCAACGTCCTGACTTTC,CASSLAGVGGAGANVLTF
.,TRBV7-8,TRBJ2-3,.,TGTGCCAGCAGCTGGACAGAAACGGCAGATACGCAGTATTTT,CASSWTETADTQYF
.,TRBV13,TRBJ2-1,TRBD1,TGTGCCAGCAGCCTGGGAGGGACAGGGATTAATGAGCAGTTCTTC,CASSLGGTGINEQFF
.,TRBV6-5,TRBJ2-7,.,TGTGCCAGCAGTTACTCTGGGGGCGTCTACGAGCAGTACTTC,CASSYSGGVYEQYF
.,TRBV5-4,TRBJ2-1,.,TGTGCCAGCAGCTATGGAACCTACAATGAGCAGTTCTTC,CASSYGTYNEQFF
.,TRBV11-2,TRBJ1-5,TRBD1,TGTGCCAGCAGCTCGGGACAGTATAGCAATCAGCCCCAGCATTTT,CASSSGQYSNQPQHF
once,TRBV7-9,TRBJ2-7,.,TGTGCCAGCAGCCAGGGGGGGGGCCTCTACGAGCAGTACTTC,CASSQGGGLYEQYF
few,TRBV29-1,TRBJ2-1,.,TGCAGCGTTGAAGATCCTGGGAGGAGCTCCTACAATGAGCAGTTCTTC,CSVEDPGRSSYNEQFF
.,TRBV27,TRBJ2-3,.,TGTGCCAGCAGTTGGCAGCGGAGCACAGATACGCAGTATTTT,CASSWQRSTDTQYF
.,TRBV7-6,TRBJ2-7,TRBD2,TGTGCCAGCAGCTTACTAGCGGGAGGACTTTACGAGCAGTACTTC,CASSLLAGGLYEQYF
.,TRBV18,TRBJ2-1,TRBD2,TGTGCCAGCTCACCACCCCGACTAGCGGGAGGGCCCTACAATGAGCAGTTCTTC,CASSPPRLAGGPYNEQFF
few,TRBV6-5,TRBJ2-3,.,TGTGCCAGCAGTTTGTGGGGGAGGTTCGTAGATACGCAGTATTTT,CASSLWGRFVDTQYF
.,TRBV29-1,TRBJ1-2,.,TGCAGCGTTGTGGCCGATGGCTACACCTTC,CSVVADGYTF
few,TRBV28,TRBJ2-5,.,TGTGCCAGCAGTTTAGACAGAAAGACCCAGTACTTC,CASSLDRKTQYF
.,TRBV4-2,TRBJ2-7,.,TGTGCCAGCAGCCCCCGAGGAAACCTCTACGAGCAGTACTTC,CASSPRGNLYEQYF
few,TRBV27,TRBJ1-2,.,TGTGCCAGCAGGGGAGGTTACTATGGCTACACCTTC,CASRGGYYGYTF
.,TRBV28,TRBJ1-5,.,TGTGCCAGCAGTTTCGTTACACGCAATCAGCCCCAGCATTTT,CASSFVTRNQPQHF
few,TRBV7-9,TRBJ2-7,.,TGTGCCAGCAGCTGGGGAACCTACGAGCAGTACTTC,CASSWGTYEQYF
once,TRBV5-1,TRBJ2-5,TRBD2,TGCGCCAGCAGCTTGCCGGGAGGTGGGGAGACCCAGTACTTC,CASSLPGGGETQYF
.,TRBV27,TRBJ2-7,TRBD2,TGTGCCAGCAGTATAGGCGGGAGTCCCCTCTACGAGCAGTACTTC,CASSIGGSPLYEQYF
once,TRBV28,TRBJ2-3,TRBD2,TGTGCCAGCAGCAACCCTAGCGGGAGGGCCCTCAGCACAGATACGCAGTATTTT,CASSNPSGRALSTDTQYF
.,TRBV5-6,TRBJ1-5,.,TGTGCCAGCAGCTTTCTACAGGGTCAGCCCCAGCATTTT,CASSFLQGQPQHF
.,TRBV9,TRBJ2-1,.,TGTGCCAGCACCCCCGGGGGTAGCCAAGGGGGAGGGGGGCAGTTCTTC,CASTPGGSQGGGGQFF
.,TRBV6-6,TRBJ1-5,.,TGTGCCAGCAGTCTCTACAGGGAGGGCAATCAGCCCCAGCATTTT,CASSLYREGNQPQHF
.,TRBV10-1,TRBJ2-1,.,TGCGCCAGCAGTGAGTCTACTTCCAATGAGCAGTTCTTC,CASSESTSNEQFF
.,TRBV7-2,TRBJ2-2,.,TGTGCCAGCAGCCCCCAGGGTACGAGATTGAACACCGGGGAGCTGTTTTTT,CASSPQGTRLNTGELFF
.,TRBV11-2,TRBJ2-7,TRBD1,TGTGCCAGCAGCCTTCTACAGGGGTACGAGCAGTACTTC,CASSLLQGYEQYF
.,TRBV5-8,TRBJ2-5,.,TGTGCCAGCAGCTTGGGGGCGGGGTACGAGACCCAGTACTTC,CASSLGAGYETQYF
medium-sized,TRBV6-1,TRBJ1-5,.,TGTGCCAGCAGAGAAAGCAATCAGCCCCAGCATTTT,CASRESNQPQHF
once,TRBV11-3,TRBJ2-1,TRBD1,TGTGCCAGCAGCTCCGGGACAGATTACAATGAGCAGTTCTTC,CASSSGTDYNEQFF
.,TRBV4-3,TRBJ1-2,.,TGCGCCAGCAGCCAACTCCGGTTAAACTATGGCTACACCTTC,CASSQLRLNYGYTF
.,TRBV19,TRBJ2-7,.,TGTGCCAGTAGTATAGATCTAGGACAAACCTACGAGCAGTACTTC,CASSIDLGQTYEQYF
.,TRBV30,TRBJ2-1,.,TGTGCCTGGAGTGGGGCGCCCGAGCAGTTCTTC,CAWSGAPEQFF
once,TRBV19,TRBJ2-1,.,TGTGCCAGTAGTCCCGGGACCAGCAATGAGCAGTTCTTC,CASSPGTSNEQFF
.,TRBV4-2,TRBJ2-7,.,TGTGCCAGCAGCCCCGGGCAGAGCTCCTACGAGCAGTACTTC,CASSPGQSSYEQYF
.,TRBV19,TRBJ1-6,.,TGTGCCAGTAGTAACCCAGGGGACAATTCACCCCTCCACTTT,CASSNPGDNSPLHF
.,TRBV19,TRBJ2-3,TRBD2,TGTGCCAGTAGTCGGGACTACACAGATACGCAGTATTTT,CASSRDYTDTQYF
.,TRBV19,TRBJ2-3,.,TGTGCCAGTAAGTTCATAGTTCCCATAGATACGCAGTATTTT,CASKFIVPIDTQYF
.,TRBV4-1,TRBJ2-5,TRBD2,TGCGCCAGCAGCCGAGACCGACTAGCAAATAGTTGGGAGACCCAGTACTTC,CASSRDRLANSWETQYF
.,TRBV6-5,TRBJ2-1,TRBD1,TGTGCCAGCAGCTGGACAGGGGGGGATGAGCAGTTCTTC,CASSWTGGDEQFF
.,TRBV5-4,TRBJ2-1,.,TGTGCCAGCAGCTTGGTACTCTCGAGCTCCTACAATGAGCAGTTCTTC,CASSLVLSSSYNEQFF
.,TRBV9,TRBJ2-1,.,TGTGCCAGCAGCGTAGCAGGAGGGCCCAATGAGCAGTTCTTC,CASSVAGGPNEQFF
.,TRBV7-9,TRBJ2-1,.,TGTGCCAGCAGCTTAGGGTATAGCGGATACAATGAGCAGTTCTTC,CASSLGYSGYNEQFF
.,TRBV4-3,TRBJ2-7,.,TGCGCCAGCAGCCAAAAACGAACAGGACCCTACGAGCAGTACTTC,CASSQKRTGPYEQYF
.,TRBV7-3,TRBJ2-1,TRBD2,TGTGCCAGCAGCTTTATAGCGGGAAGGGGTAATGAGCAGTTCTTC,CASSFIAGRGNEQFF
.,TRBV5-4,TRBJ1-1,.,TGTGCCAGCAGCGGATGGTTAGGGGCCGGGGACACTGAAGCTTTCTTT,CASSGWLGAGDTEAFF
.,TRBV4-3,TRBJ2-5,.,TGCGCCAGCAGCCAAGCCTGGAAAGGAACATCAAGCGAGACCCAGTACTTC,CASSQAWKGTSSETQYF
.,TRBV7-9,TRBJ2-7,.,TGTGCCAGCAGCTTAGAATCTTACGAGCAGTACTTC,CASSLESYEQYF
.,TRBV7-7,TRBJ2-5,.,TGTGCTAGCAGCTTCGAAACAGGGACCCAAGAGACCCAGTACTTC,CASSFETGTQETQYF
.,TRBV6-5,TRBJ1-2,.,TGTGCCAGCAGCCCAGGGCCGGGAGGGGACTATGGCTACACCTTC,CASSPGPGGDYGYTF
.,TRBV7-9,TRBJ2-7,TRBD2,TGTGCCAGCAGCAATCCAAAGCGGGGTCCCAACTACGAGCAGTACTTC,CASSNPKRGPNYEQYF